This TCR beta chain was observed in a study of T cells in Graves' hyperthyroidism and ophthalmopathy. This clonotype was found many times. Its antigen is undetermined. Germline-derived CDR1 and CDR2 are SGHRS and YFSETQ. V was trimmed by 0 bases and J by 3 bases, leaving 12 bases between them. The CDR3 consists of 15 residues. Study results and limitations: Also found in blood were most expanded thyroid clonotypes above 0.001.

TCR beta CDR3 sequences were amplified from RNA transcripts. The HTBI set primed first-round TCR CDR3 RT-PCR. TCRdb ran MiXCR on the multiplex PCR reads and lists one entry per CDR3 protein. The table has hundreds of thousands of distinct CDR3 sequences, roughly 15% seen once; the top ten hold less than 15%. Source material: blood. The genes are TRBV5-1 and TRBJ1-1, with D possibly matching TRBD1 (5 bases). This receptor was taken from a man between 18 and 29 years old with Graves' ophthalmopathy. The CDR3 here is CASSLAHGADTEAFF. For the CDR3, the DNA is TGCGCCAGCAGCTTGGCCCACGGGGCGGACACTGAAGCTTTCTTT.